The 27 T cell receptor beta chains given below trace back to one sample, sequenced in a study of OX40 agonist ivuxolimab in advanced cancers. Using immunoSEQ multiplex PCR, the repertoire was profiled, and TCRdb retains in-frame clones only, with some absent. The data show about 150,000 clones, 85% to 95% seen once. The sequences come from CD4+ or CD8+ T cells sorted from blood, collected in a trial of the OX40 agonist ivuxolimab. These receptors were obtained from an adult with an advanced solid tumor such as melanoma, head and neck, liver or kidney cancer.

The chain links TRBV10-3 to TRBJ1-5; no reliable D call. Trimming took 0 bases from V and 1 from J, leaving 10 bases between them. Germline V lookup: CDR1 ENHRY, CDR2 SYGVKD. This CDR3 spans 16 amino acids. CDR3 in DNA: TGTGCCATCAGTGAGTCTGGTCCGGTGAGCAATCAGCCCCAGCATTTT. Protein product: CAISESGPVSNQPQHF.

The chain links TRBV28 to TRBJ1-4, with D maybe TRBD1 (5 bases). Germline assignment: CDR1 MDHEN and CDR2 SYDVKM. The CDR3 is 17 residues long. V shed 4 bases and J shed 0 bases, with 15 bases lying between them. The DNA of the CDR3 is TGTGCCAGCAGTTCACAACCCCGACAGTCAACTAATGAAAAACTGTTTTTT. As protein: CASSSQPRQSTNEKLFF.

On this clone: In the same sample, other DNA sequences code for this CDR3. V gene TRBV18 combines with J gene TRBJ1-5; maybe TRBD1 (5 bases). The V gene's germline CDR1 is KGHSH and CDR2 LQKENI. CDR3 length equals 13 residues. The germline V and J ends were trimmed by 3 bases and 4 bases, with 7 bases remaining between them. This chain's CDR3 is CASSPQGNQPQHF. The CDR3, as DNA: TGTGCCAGCTCACCTCAGGGAAATCAGCCCCAGCATTTT.

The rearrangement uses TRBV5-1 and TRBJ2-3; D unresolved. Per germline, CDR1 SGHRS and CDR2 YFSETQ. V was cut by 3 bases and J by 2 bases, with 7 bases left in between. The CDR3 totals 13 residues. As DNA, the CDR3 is TGCGCCAGCAGCTCCCTGTACACAGATACGCAGTATTTT. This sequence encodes CASSSLYTDTQYF.

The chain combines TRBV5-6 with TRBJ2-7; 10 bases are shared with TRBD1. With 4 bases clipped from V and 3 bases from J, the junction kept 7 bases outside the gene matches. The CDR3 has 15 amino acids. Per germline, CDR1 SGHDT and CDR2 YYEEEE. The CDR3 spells CASSKDRGRYYEQYF. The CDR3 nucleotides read TGTGCCAGCAGCAAAGACAGGGGGCGTTACTACGAGCAGTACTTC.

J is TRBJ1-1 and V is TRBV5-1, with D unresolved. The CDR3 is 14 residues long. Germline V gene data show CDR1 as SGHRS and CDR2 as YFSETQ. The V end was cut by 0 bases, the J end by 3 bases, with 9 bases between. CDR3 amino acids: CASSLDGRYTEAFF. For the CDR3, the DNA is TGCGCCAGCAGCTTGGATGGCAGATACACTGAAGCTTTCTTT. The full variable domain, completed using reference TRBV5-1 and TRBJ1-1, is KAGVTQTPRYLIKTRGQQVTLSCSPISGHRSVSWYQQTPGQGLQFLFEYFSETQRNKGNFPGRFSGRQFSNSRSEMNVSTLELGDSALYLCASSLDGRYTEAFFGQGTRLTVV.

CDR3 sequence reads: CASSLAVLKLYQETQYF. As DNA, the CDR3 is TGTGCCAGCAGCTTAGCAGTCCTGAAGCTGTACCAAGAGACCCAGTACTTC. The V gene is TRBV7-8, the J gene TRBJ2-5; unclear D gene. Trimming took 0 bases from V and 0 from J, leaving 14 bases between them. The CDR3 is 17 amino acids. The V gene's germline CDR1 is SGHVS and CDR2 FQNEAQ.

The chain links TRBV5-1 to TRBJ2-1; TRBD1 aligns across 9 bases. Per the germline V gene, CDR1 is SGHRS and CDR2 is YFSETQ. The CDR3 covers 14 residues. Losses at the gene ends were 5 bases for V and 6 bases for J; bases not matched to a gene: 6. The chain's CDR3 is CASRGDRDRNEQFF. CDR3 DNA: TGCGCCAGCAGAGGGGACAGGGACCGCAATGAGCAGTTCTTC.

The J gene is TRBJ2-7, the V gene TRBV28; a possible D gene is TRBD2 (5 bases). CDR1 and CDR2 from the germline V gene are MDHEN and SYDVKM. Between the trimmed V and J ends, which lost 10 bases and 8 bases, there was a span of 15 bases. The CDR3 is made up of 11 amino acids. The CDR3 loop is CATVGSNQQYF. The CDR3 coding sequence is TGTGCCACCGTGGGGAGCAACCAGCAGTACTTC.

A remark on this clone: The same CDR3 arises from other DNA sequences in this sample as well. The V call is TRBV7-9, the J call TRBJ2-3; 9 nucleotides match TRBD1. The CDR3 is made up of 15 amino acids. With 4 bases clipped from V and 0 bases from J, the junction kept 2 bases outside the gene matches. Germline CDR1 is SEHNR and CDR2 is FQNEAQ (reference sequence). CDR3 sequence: CASSSGTGSTDTQYF. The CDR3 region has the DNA TGTGCCAGCAGCTCCGGGACAGGGAGCACAGATACGCAGTATTTT.

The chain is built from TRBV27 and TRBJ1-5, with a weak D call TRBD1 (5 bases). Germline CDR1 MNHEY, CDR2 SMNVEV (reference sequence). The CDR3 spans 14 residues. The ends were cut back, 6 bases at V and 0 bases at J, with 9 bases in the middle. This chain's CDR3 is CASRGPDSNQPQHF. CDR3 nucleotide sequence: TGTGCCAGCAGGGGGCCAGATAGCAATCAGCCCCAGCATTTT.

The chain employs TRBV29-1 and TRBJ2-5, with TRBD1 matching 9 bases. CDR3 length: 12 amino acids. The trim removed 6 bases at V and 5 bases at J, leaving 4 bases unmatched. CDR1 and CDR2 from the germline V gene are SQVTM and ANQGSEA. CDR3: CSVHRGPETQYF. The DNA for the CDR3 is TGCAGCGTCCACAGGGGGCCGGAGACCCAGTACTTC. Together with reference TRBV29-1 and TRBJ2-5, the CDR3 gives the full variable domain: SAVISQKPSRDICQRGTSLTIQCQVDSQVTMMFWYRQQPGQSLTLIATANQGSEATYESGFVIDKFPISRPNLTFSTLTVSNMSPEDSSIYLCSVHRGPETQYFGPGTRLLVL.

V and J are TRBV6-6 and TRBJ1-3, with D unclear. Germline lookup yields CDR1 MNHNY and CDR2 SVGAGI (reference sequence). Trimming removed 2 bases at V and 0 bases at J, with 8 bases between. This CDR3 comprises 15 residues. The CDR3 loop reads CASSYGRPSGNTIYF. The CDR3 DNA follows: TGTGCCAGCAGTTACGGTCGTCCCTCTGGAAACACCATATATTTT.

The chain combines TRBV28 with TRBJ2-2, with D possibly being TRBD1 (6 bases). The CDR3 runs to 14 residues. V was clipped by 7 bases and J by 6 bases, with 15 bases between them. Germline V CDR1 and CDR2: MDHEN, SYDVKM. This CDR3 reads CASIMGQNPGELFF. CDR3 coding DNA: TGTGCCAGCATCATGGGACAAAATCCCGGGGAGCTGTTTTTT.

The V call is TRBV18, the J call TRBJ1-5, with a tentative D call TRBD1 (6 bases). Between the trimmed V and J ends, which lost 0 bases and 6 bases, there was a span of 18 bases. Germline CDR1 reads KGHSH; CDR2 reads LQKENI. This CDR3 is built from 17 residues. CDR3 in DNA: TGTGCCAGCTCACCACCGGGCAACAGGGTGGGAACTCAGCCCCAGCATTTT. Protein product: CASSPPGNRVGTQPQHF.

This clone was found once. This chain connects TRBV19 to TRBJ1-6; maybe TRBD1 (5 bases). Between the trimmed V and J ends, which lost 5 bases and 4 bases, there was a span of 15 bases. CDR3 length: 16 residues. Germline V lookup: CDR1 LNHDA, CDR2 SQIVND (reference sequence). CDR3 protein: CASSRMEGPYNSPLHF. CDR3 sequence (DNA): TGTGCCAGTAGTCGTATGGAGGGGCCATATAATTCACCCCTCCACTTT.

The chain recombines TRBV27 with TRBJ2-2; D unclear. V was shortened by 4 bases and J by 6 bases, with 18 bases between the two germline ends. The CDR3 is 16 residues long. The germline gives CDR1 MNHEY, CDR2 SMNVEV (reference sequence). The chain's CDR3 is CASSSYLSYPSGELFF. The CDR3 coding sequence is TGTGCCAGCAGTTCTTATTTAAGTTACCCCTCCGGGGAGCTGTTTTTT.

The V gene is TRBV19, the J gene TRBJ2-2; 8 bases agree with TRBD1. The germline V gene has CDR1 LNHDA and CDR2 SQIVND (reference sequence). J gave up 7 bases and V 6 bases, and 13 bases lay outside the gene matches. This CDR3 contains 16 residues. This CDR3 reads CASRSPGQAPDGELFF. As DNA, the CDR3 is TGTGCCAGTAGAAGCCCGGGACAGGCTCCTGACGGGGAGCTGTTTTTT.

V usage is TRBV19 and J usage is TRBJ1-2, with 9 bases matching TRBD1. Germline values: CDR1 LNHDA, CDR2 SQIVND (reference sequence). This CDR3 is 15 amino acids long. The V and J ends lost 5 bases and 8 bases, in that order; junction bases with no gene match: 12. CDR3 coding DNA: TGTGCCAGTAGTCCTACCCTAGGACAGGGGAGCGGCTACACCTTC. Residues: CASSPTLGQGSGYTF.

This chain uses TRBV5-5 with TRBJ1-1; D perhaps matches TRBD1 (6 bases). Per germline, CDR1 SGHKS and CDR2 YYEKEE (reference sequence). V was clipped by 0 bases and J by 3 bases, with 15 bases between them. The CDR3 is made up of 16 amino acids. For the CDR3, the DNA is TGTGCCAGCAGCTTGGCCGGCACTAGGGGGGACACTGAAGCTTTCTTT. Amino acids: CASSLAGTRGDTEAFF.

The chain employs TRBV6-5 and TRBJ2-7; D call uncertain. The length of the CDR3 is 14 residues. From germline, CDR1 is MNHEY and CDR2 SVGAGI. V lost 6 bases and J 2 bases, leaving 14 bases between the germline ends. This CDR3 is CASSPASFPYEQYF. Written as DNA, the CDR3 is TGTGCCAGCAGCCCGGCGTCCTTCCCCTACGAGCAGTACTTC.

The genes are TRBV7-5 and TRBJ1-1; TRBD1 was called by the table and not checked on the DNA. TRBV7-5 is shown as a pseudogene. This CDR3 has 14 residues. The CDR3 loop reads CASSLNGGQGEAFF. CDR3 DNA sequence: TGTGCCAGCAGCTTAAATGGGGGACAGGGTGAAGCTTTCTTT.

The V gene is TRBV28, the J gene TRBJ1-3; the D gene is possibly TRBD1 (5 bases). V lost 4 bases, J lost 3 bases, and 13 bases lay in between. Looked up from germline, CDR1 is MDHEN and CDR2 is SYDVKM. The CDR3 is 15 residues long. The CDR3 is CASSSPTGGGNTIYF. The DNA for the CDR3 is TGTGCCAGCAGTTCTCCTACAGGCGGTGGAAACACCATATATTTT.

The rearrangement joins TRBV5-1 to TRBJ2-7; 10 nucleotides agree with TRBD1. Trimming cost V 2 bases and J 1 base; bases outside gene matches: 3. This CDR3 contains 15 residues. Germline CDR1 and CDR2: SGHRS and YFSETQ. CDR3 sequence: CASSFGTGASYEQYF. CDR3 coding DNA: TGCGCCAGCAGCTTTGGGACAGGGGCATCCTACGAGCAGTACTTC.

The CDR3 DNA sequence: TGTGCCAGCAGCTCTCGACAGGGGAGACTCACAGATACGCAGTATTTT. Translating gives CASSSRQGRLTDTQYF. V and J are TRBV7-2 and TRBJ2-3; 8 bases match TRBD1. Trimming took 4 bases from V and 2 from J; bases not matched to a gene: 8. CDR3 size: 16 residues. Germline V CDR1 and CDR2: SGHTA, FQGNSA.

The CDR3 sequence is CASSLILKKPSSGANVLTF. The CDR3 DNA reads TGTGCCAGCAGCTTAATTTTAAAAAAACCGAGCTCTGGGGCCAACGTCCTGACTTTC. This sequence joins TRBV7-6 and TRBJ2-6; D remains ambiguous. V lost 2 bases to trimming and J lost 0 bases, with 17 bases between them. The germline gives CDR1 SGHVS, CDR2 FNYEAQ. CDR3 length equals 19 residues.

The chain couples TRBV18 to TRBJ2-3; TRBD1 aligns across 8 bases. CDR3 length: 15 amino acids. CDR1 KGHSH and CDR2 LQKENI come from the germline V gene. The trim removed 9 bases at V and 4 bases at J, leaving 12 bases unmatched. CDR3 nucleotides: TGTGCCAGTTCAGGGGGCGTGGTCGATGCAGATACGCAGTATTTT. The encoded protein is CASSGGVVDADTQYF. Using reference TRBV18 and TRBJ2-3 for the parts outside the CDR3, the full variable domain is NAGVMQNPRHLVRRRGQEARLRCSPMKGHSHVYWYRQLPEEGLKFMVYLQKENIIDESGMPKERFSAEFPKEGPSILRIQQVVRGDSAAYFCASSGGVVDADTQYFGPGTRLTVL.